This TCR beta chain emerged from a study of T cells in Graves' hyperthyroidism and ophthalmopathy. The study's findings and limits: Most thyroid clonotypes that were expanded above 0.001 also turned up in blood.

Trimming took 4 bases from V and 1 from J, leaving 5 bases between them. This CDR3 comprises 12 residues. The investigators amplified TCR beta CDR3 regions from RNA transcripts. RT-PCR in the first round (using the HTBI primer set) targeted the TCR CDR3. In TCRdb, the multiplex PCR reads were re-called with MiXCR into one record per CDR3 protein. The data contain around 280,000 distinct CDR3 sequences, about 14% of them singletons. This clonotype was recorded many times. What it recognizes is unknown. In making diagnoses, clinical symptoms, serum thyroxine and TRAb, thyroid ultrasound and orbital computed tomography were all used. The blood sample was taken at first hyperthyroidism diagnosis, before any ophthalmopathy symptoms. PBMCs were collected from a roughly 9.7 ml volume of fresh peripheral blood.

The V and J genes are TRBV12-3 or TRBV12-4 and TRBJ2-7; D is ambiguous. This receptor was taken from a woman aged 30 to 39 with Graves' hyperthyroidism that later progressed to Graves' ophthalmopathy. The sample comprised blood. The CDR3 sequence: CASSYPSYEQYF. In DNA, the CDR3 is TGTGCCAGCAGTTACCCTTCCTACGAGCAGTACTTC.